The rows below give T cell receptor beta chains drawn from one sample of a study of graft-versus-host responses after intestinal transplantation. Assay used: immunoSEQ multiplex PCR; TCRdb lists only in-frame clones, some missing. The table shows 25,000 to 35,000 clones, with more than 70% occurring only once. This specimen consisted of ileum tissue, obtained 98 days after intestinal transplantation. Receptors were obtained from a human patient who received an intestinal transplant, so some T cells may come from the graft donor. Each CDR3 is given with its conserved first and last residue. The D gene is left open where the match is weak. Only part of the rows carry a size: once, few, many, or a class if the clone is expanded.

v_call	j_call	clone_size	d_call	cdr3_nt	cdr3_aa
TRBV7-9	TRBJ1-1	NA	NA	TGTGCCAGCAGCTCAGGTGGGGACACTGAAGCTTTCTTT	CASSSGGDTEAFF
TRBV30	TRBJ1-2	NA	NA	TGTGCCTGGAGTGCCAGGGCATTGGGAGAGAGGGGCTACACCTTC	CAWSARALGERGYTF
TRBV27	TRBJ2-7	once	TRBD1	TGTGCCAGCAGCCCGGGACAGATCTACGAGCAGTACTTC	CASSPGQIYEQYF
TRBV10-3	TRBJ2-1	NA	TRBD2	TGTGCCATCGGACTAGCGGGGGGTCCGATCAATGAGCAGTTCTTC	CAIGLAGGPINEQFF
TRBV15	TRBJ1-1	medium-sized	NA	TGTGCCACCAGTTGGTTCGTGGGGGGCGGGAACACTGAAGCTTTCTTT	CATSWFVGGGNTEAFF
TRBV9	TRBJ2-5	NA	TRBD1	TGTGCCAGCAGCCCATCCGGACAGGTCGGCGGGGAGACCCAGTACTTC	CASSPSGQVGGETQYF
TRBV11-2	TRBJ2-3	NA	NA	TGTGCCAGCAGCTTAAGACGAGTTCCGTTCGGGGATACGCAGTATTTT	CASSLRRVPFGDTQYF
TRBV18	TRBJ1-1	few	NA	TGTGCCAGCTCGGATCAAACAGGGTTGGGCACTGAAGCTTTCTTT	CASSDQTGLGTEAFF
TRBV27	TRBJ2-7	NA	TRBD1	TGTGCCAGCAGTCCCCTATGGGCCTCGACAGGGGGAAAGTCCTACGAGCAGTACTTC	CASSPLWASTGGKSYEQYF
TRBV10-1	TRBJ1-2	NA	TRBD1	TGCGCCAGCAGTCCGACTGGACAGGACTATGGCTACACCTTC	CASSPTGQDYGYTF
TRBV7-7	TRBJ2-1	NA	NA	TGTGCCAGCAGCTCCGGACACCCCAAAACCTACAATGAGCAGTTCTTC	CASSSGHPKTYNEQFF
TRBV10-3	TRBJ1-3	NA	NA	TGTGCCATCAGTGATGTTGGGGGGCCCACTGGAAACACCATATATTTT	CAISDVGGPTGNTIYF
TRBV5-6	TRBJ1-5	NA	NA	TGTGCCAGCAGCTTGGGCAGGGCCAATCAGCCCCAGCATTTT	CASSLGRANQPQHF
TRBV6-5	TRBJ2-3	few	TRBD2	TGTGCCAGCAGAGGGACTAGCGCAGATACGCAGTATTTT	CASRGTSADTQYF
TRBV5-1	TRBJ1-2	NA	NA	TGCGCCAAAGGAACAGGGAGGGGTAAGGGGTATGGCTACACCTTC	CAKGTGRGKGYGYTF
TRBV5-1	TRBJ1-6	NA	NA	TGCGCCAGCAGCTTTCAGGGCAGGTATTCACCCCTCCACTTT	CASSFQGRYSPLHF
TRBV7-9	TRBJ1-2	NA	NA	TGTGCCAGCAGCCCCCAGAGAGGCGATGGTGGCTACACCTTC	CASSPQRGDGGYTF
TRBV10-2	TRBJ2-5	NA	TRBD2	TGCGCCAGCAGGAGGACTAGCGGGGGGGCAGAGACCCAGTACTTC	CASRRTSGGAETQYF
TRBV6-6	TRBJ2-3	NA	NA	TGTGCCAGCAGTTCAGGCGGGAATACGCAGTATTTT	CASSSGGNTQYF
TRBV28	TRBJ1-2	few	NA	TGTGCCAGCAGCATATCGCCGGGGGCCGCCGATGGCTACACCTTC	CASSISPGAADGYTF
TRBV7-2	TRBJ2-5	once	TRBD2	TGTGCCAGCAGCACCGGAACTAGCGGCTGGGAGACCCAGTACTTC	CASSTGTSGWETQYF
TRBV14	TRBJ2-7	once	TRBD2	TGTGCCAGCAGTCCAACGGGACTAGCGGGGGGCTACGAGCAGTACTTC	CASSPTGLAGGYEQYF
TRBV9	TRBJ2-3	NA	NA	TGTGCCAGCAGCGTTACTCAAGGAGATACGCAGTATTTT	CASSVTQGDTQYF
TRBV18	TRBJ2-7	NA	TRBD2	TGTGCCAGCTCACGATCCGGGACTAGCGGGGGGGTCGCCTACGAGCAGTACTTC	CASSRSGTSGGVAYEQYF